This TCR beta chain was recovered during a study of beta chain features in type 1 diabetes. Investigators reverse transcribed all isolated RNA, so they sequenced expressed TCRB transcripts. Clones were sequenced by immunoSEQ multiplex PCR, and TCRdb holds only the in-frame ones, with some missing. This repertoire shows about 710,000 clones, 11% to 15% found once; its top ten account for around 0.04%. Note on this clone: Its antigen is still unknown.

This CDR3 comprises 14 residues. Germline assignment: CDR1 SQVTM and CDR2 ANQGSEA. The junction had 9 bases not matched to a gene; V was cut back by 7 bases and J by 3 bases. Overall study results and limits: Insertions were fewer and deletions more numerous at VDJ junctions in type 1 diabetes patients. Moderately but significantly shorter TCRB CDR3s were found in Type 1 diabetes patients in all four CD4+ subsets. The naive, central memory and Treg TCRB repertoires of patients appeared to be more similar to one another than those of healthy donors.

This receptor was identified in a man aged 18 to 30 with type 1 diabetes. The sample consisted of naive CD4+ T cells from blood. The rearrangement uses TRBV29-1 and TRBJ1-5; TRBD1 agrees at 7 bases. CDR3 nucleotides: TGCAGCGCGCGAACGACAGGGATCAATCAGCCCCAGCATTTT. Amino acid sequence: CSARTTGINQPQHF.